A single sample gave rise to the 26 T cell receptor beta chains below, sequenced in a study of T cells of healthy individuals. TCRdb redid the calling of the 5' RACE reads with MiXCR, one entry per CDR3 protein. This table has some 85,000 distinct CDR3 sequences, roughly 5% appearing once. The receptor set was obtained from a female donor in good health.

This clonotype was observed a handful of times. The chain joins TRBV11-2 to TRBJ2-1; D is unresolved. This CDR3 region has 13 residues. Germline CDR1 SGHAT, CDR2 FQNNGV. V lost 1 base and J lost 5, with 6 bases in between. CDR3 amino acids: CASSLVWNNEQFF. In DNA, the CDR3 is TGTGCCAGCAGCTTAGTGTGGAACAATGAGCAGTTCTTC.

This clonotype was found many times. The chain links TRBV7-9 to TRBJ1-1, with 10 bases fitting TRBD1. V dropped 3 bases and J dropped 7; count of bases not matched to a gene: 2. The CDR3 spans 13 residues. Germline CDR1 and CDR2: SEHNR and FQNEAQ (reference sequence). Here the CDR3 DNA reads TGTGCCAGCAGCTTCCGGGACAGGGGTGAAGCTTTCTTT. Protein sequence: CASSFRDRGEAFF.

This clonotype was counted between two and nine times. The chain employs TRBV6-2 or TRBV6-3 and TRBJ2-3; D uncertain. The CDR3 contains 12 residues. The V end was cut by 4 bases, the J end by 2 bases, with 4 bases between. Per germline, CDR1 MNHEY and CDR2 SVGEGT. CDR3 coding DNA: TGTGCCAGCAGTTCGTTCACAGATACGCAGTATTTT. Its translation: CASSSFTDTQYF.

This clonotype occurred many times. The rearrangement joins TRBV7-9 to TRBJ2-2, with unresolved D. V was pared by 5 bases and J by 7 bases, with 11 bases between. Germline CDR1 and CDR2: SEHNR and FQNEAQ (reference sequence). This CDR3 comprises 13 residues. DNA of the CDR3: TGTGCCAGCAGCCCCAACAGATACGGGGAGCTGTTTTTT. It is translated as CASSPNRYGELFF.

There are many counts of this clonotype. V and J are TRBV29-1 and TRBJ2-7; 10 bases are a match to TRBD1. With 6 bases clipped from V and 1 base from J, the junction kept 3 bases outside the gene matches. Germline V gene sequence: CDR1 SQVTM, CDR2 ANQGSEA. The CDR3 covers 13 residues. The CDR3 region is CSVRTGGSYEQYF. The CDR3 nucleotides are TGCAGCGTCCGGACAGGGGGATCCTACGAGCAGTACTTC.

Concerning this clonotype itself: This sequence may be a read error, since a much larger clone differs from it by one base. The rearrangement links TRBV12-3 or TRBV12-4 to TRBJ2-7; D may be TRBD2 (5 bases). The CDR3 totals 13 residues. For the CDR3, the DNA is TGTACCAGCAGAGGAGGTTGGGACTACGAGCAGTACTTC. It is translated as CTSRGGWDYEQYF.

This clonotype has only a few counts. The chain is built from TRBV19 and TRBJ2-2; D is unclear. The CDR3 sequence is 15 residues long. Germline V CDR1 and CDR2: LNHDA, SQIVND (reference sequence). V was clipped by 3 bases and J by 0 bases, with 8 bases between them. The CDR3 coding sequence is TGTGCCAGTAGTATGTGGCAGGCGAACACCGGGGAGCTGTTTTTT. Translating it yields CASSMWQANTGELFF. The variable domain in full, with the rest retrieved from reference TRBV19 and TRBJ2-2, is DGGITQSPKYLFRKEGQNVTLSCEQNLNHDAMYWYRQDPGQGLRLIYYSQIVNDFQKGDIAEGYSVSREKKESFPLTVTSAQKNPTAFYLCASSMWQANTGELFFGEGSRLTVL.

This clonotype was counted ten times or more. V gene TRBV7-2 combines with J gene TRBJ2-1; a weak D match, TRBD2 (5 bases). The CDR3 is 13 residues long. The V end lost 1 base, the J end lost 8 bases, and 9 bases lay between the germline ends. The V gene's germline CDR1 is SGHTA and CDR2 FQGNSA. CDR3 coding DNA: TGTGCCAGCAGCTTAGAGAGGGTGGATGAGCAGTTCTTC. Protein product: CASSLERVDEQFF.

This chain joins TRBV6-5 and TRBJ2-3; TRBD2 matches 9 bases. Germline loops: CDR1 MNHEY, CDR2 SVGAGI. CDR3 size: 16 residues. With 5 bases clipped from V and 0 bases from J, the junction kept 6 bases outside the gene matches. DNA of the CDR3: TGTGCCAGCAGTGGTATAGCGGGAGTGAGCACAGATACGCAGTATTTT. This gives the protein CASSGIAGVSTDTQYF.

DNA of the CDR3: TGCGCCAGCAGCCAAGATCGCACAGGGCAAACCTACGAGCAGTACTTC. The encoded protein is CASSQDRTGQTYEQYF. V is TRBV4-3 and J is TRBJ2-7, with TRBD1 as a possible D gene (6 bases). The CDR3 runs to 16 residues. Looked up from germline, CDR1 is LGHNA and CDR2 is YSLEER. The ends were cut back, 0 bases at V and 2 bases at J, with 14 bases in the middle.

In this sample, this clonotype turned up many times. This chain uses TRBV29-1 with TRBJ2-5; D may be TRBD1 or TRBD2 (5 bases each). CDR1 is SQVTM and CDR2 is ANQGSEA in the germline V gene. Between the trimmed V and J ends, which lost 8 bases and 9 bases, there was a span of 19 bases. The CDR3 has 12 amino acids. The CDR3 spells CSPRHGEGAQYF. CDR3 DNA sequence: TGCAGCCCCCGGCACGGGGAAGGGGCCCAGTACTTC.

This clonotype appeared many times. The chain combines TRBV12-5 with TRBJ2-7, with 7 bases aligning to TRBD1. Trimming at V came to 2 bases and at J to 1 base, leaving 2 bases not matched to a gene. This CDR3 spans 14 amino acids. CDR1 is LGHNT, CDR2 FRNRAP, per germline. CDR3 DNA sequence: TGTGCTAGTGGTTTGACCAGGGGGTCCTACGAGCAGTACTTC. It translates to CASGLTRGSYEQYF.

V usage is TRBV7-2 and J usage is TRBJ2-1, with 7 bases lining up with TRBD1. From germline, CDR1 is SGHTA and CDR2 FQGNSA. The V segment lost 5 bases and the J segment 4 bases; nucleotides outside the gene matches: 5. The CDR3 is 14 residues long. The CDR3 coding sequence is TGTGCCAGCAGCCCTAGGGGGCGTTACAATGAGCAGTTCTTC. The encoded protein is CASSPRGRYNEQFF.

This clonotype was found a few times. This rearrangement joins TRBV4-3 to TRBJ2-4, with D perhaps being TRBD1 or TRBD2 (5 bases each). The ends were cut back, 0 bases at V and 13 bases at J, with 13 bases in the middle. Germline lookup yields CDR1 LGHNA and CDR2 YSLEER. The CDR3 is 13 amino acids. CDR3 residues: CASSQDEGPYQYF. In DNA form, the CDR3 reads TGCGCCAGCAGCCAAGATGAGGGGCCATACCAGTACTTC.

This clonotype was observed at least ten times. The J gene is TRBJ2-1, the V gene TRBV11-2, with TRBD2 identical over 8 bases. The CDR3 sequence is 16 residues long. From germline, CDR1 is SGHAT and CDR2 FQNNGV. Trimming removed 5 bases from V and 6 bases from J; junction bases left unmatched: 12. The CDR3 coding sequence is TGTGCCAGCAGCGGCCACCAAGCGGGAGAGATCAATGAGCAGTTCTTC. Translating it yields CASSGHQAGEINEQFF.

This clonotype came up a few times. The chain recombines TRBV5-1 with TRBJ2-1, with 9 bases lining up with TRBD2. Germline V lookup: CDR1 SGHRS, CDR2 YFSETQ. The CDR3 length is 16 residues. After removal of 7 bases from V and 6 bases from J, the junction contained 14 bases not matched to a gene. CDR3 protein: CASSNSGTSSRNEQFF. CDR3 DNA: TGCGCCAGCTCCAACTCCGGGACTAGCAGTCGCAATGAGCAGTTCTTC.

This clonotype was seen repeatedly, ten times or more. The chain is built from TRBV29-1 and TRBJ2-7; maybe TRBD1 (6 bases). The CDR3 contains 13 residues. From germline, CDR1 is SQVTM and CDR2 ANQGSEA. Trimming took off 6 bases at V and 4 bases at J, with 16 bases between the two ends. CDR3 sequence (DNA): TGCAGCGTCCAATGGCAGGGGCAATACGAGCAGTACTTC. Translating it yields CSVQWQGQYEQYF.

A few counts support this clonotype. The chain links TRBV5-1 to TRBJ2-3, with TRBD2 identical over 10 bases. CDR3 length equals 15 residues. Germline V gene sequence: CDR1 SGHRS, CDR2 YFSETQ. V trimming: 4 bases; J trimming: 3 bases; junction bases outside the gene matches: 5. CDR3 loop: CASSLLAGMTDTQYF. CDR3 bases: TGCGCCAGCAGCCTACTAGCGGGAATGACAGATACGCAGTATTTT.

This clonotype appeared a few times. The rearrangement links TRBV18 to TRBJ1-2, with D possibly TRBD1 on 6 matching bases. Trimming shortened V by 3 bases and J by 8 bases, and 19 bases separated the two germline ends. This CDR3 has 15 amino acids. Per the germline V gene, CDR1 is KGHSH and CDR2 is LQKENI. Here the CDR3 reads CASSPGHRDDRGYTF. CDR3 nucleotide sequence: TGTGCCAGCTCACCGGGCCACAGGGACGATCGCGGCTACACCTTC.

There are many counts of this clonotype. The rearrangement uses TRBV2 and TRBJ2-7; 12 bases are shared with TRBD2. V trimming: 8 bases; J trimming: 6 bases; junction bases outside the gene matches: 5. The germline V gene has CDR1 SNHLY and CDR2 FYNNEI. The CDR3 runs to 13 residues. The CDR3 coding sequence is TGTGCCAGCCGACTAGCGGGAGAGGCCGAGCAGTACTTC. Translating it yields CASRLAGEAEQYF.

This clonotype was seen at least ten times. The chain links TRBV27 to TRBJ1-1, with 9 bases aligning to TRBD1. The CDR3 has 13 residues. J was trimmed by 5 bases and V by 5 bases; bases with no gene match: 3. Germline V gene sequence: CDR1 MNHEY, CDR2 SMNVEV (reference sequence). The CDR3 bases are TGTGCCAGCAGTAGGGACAGGGAAACTGAAGCTTTCTTT. Translation gives CASSRDRETEAFF.

As regards this clonotype: This could be a read error, since a much larger clone is one nucleotide away. This chain connects TRBV20-1 to TRBJ2-5; tentatively, D is TRBD1 (5 bases). This CDR3 has 11 amino acids. Germline values: CDR1 DFQATT, CDR2 SNEGSKA (reference sequence). This chain's CDR3 is CSAMGQEIQYF. The CDR3 nucleotides are TGCAGTGCTATGGGGCAAGAGATCCAGTACTTC.

This clonotype was recorded a few times. This rearrangement joins TRBV29-1 to TRBJ1-2; 8 nucleotides match TRBD1. The CDR3 contains 13 residues. The junction had 9 bases not matched to a gene; V was cut back by 7 bases and J by 5 bases. CDR1 SQVTM and CDR2 ANQGSEA come from the germline V gene. Here the CDR3 reads CSAGTGGRYGYTF. CDR3 nucleotides: TGCAGCGCGGGGACAGGCGGTCGGTATGGCTACACCTTC.

This clonotype was recorded at least ten times. This rearrangement joins TRBV27 to TRBJ1-5; perhaps TRBD1 as D (5 bases). CDR3 size: 13 residues. V lost 2 bases and J lost 7, with 9 bases in between. CDR1 is MNHEY, CDR2 SMNVEV, per germline (reference sequence). CDR3 region: CASSLVGGQPQHF. CDR3 coding DNA: TGTGCCAGCAGTTTAGTTGGGGGGCAGCCCCAGCATTTT.

This clonotype was seen only once. This may be a read error, as it is one base from a much larger clone. This sequence joins TRBV4-2 and TRBJ1-1, with D hard to call. From germline, CDR1 is LGHNA and CDR2 YNFKEQ. This CDR3 region has 15 residues. The ends were cut back, 0 bases at V and 1 base at J, with 9 bases in the middle. The CDR3 spells CASSQEAAANTEAFF. The DNA for the CDR3 is TGTGCCAGCAGCCAAGAGGCCGCAGCGAACACTGAAGCTTTCTTT.

J is TRBJ2-2 and V is TRBV5-4, with unresolved D. Trimming removed 4 bases from V and 6 bases from J, with 16 bases in between. CDR1 is SGHNT, CDR2 YYREEE, per germline (reference sequence). This CDR3 spans 15 amino acids. CDR3 in amino acids: CASSPPKGLAGELFF. CDR3 bases: TGTGCCAGCAGCCCCCCAAAGGGCCTGGCCGGGGAGCTGTTTTTT.